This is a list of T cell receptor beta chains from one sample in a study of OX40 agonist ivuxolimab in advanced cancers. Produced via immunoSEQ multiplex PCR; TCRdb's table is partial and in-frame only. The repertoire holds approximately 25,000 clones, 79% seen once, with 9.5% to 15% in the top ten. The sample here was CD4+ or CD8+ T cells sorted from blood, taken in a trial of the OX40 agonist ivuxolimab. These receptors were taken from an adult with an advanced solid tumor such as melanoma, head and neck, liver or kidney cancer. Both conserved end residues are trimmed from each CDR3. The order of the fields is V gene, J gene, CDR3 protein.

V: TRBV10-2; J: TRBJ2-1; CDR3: ASSGRQHNEQF
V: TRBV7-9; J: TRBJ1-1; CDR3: ASSFAPEIF
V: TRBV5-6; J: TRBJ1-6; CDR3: ASSFSSPSPLH
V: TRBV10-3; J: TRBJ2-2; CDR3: ASAPGLNTGELF
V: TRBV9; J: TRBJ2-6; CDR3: ASSVGGAGANVLT
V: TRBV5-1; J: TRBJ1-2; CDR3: ASSLRTGGDGYT
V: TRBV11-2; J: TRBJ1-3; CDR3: ASSSIRDSRNTIY
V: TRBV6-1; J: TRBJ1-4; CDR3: ATLDRAKVEKLF
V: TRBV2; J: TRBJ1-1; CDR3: ASGPGRVNPEAF
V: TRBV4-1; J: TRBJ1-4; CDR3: ASSQDRDGAEKLF
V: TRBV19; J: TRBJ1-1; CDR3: ASKAGMNTEAF
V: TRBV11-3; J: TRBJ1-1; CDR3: AMHYPHEAF
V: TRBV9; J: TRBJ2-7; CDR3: ASSISWGSYEQY
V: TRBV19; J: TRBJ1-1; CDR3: ASSIGGGSGEAF
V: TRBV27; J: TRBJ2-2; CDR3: ASSRAPSGGGTGELF
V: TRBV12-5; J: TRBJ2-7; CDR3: ASGAGVYEQY
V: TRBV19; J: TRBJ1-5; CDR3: ASSTRTGSNQPQH
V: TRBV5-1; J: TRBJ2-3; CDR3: ASSYRTDTQY
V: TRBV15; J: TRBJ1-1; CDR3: ATSRDSTGARNEAF
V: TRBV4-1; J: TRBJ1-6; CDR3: ASSQDTGRNSPLH
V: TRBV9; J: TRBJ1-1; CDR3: ASSVRGVAGETEAF
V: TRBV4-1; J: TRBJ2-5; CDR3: ASSPLTSGRGTQY
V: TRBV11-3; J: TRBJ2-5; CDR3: ASSFGAQETQY
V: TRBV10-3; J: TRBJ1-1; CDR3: AISGRGGTEAF
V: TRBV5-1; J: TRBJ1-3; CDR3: ASSLPRDSGNTIY
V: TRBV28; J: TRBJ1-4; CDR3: ASSYGTVNEKLF
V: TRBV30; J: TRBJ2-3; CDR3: AWSVLGGTDTQY